These 3 T cell receptor beta chains were all obtained from the same sample, sequenced in a study of cytomegalovirus exposure and HLA in healthy donors. PCR amplification relied on 60 Vbeta primers (plus 13 Jbeta primers). TCRdb keeps only in-frame clones here, not all; method: immunoSEQ multiplex PCR. The table includes approximately 100,000 clones, 70% to 90% detected once. The specimen was PBMCs. The receptors stem from a young man in good health and CMV-seronegative.

The V gene is TRBV7-7, the J gene TRBJ2-5, with 8 bases matching TRBD2. From germline, CDR1 is SSHAT and CDR2 FNYEAQ (reference sequence). The CDR3 spans 16 residues. The ends lost 6 bases at V and 0 bases at J; junction bases unmatched: 9. Here the CDR3 DNA reads TGTGCCAGCAGTCCTTTTAGCGGGGAGGACCAAGAGACCCAGTACTTC. Encoded protein: CASSPFSGEDQETQYF.

V is TRBV4-2 and J is TRBJ2-7; 10 nucleotides agree with TRBD2. V lost 1 base to trimming and J lost 3 bases; unmatched junction nucleotides: 12. This CDR3 has 18 amino acids. Germline loops: CDR1 LGHNA, CDR2 YNFKEQ. CDR3 region: CASSQGVSGGSLSYEQYF. Here the CDR3 DNA reads TGTGCCAGCAGCCAAGGTGTTAGCGGGGGGTCACTCAGCTACGAGCAGTACTTC.

J is TRBJ1-6 and V is TRBV5-1, with TRBD1 matching 7 bases. The V gene's germline CDR1 is SGHRS and CDR2 YFSETQ. The CDR3 has 17 amino acids. Trimming removed 0 bases from V and 5 bases from J; junction bases left unmatched: 8. DNA for the CDR3: TGCGCCAGCAGCTTGGAAGGAGTCAGGGGGAATAATTCACCCCTCCACTTT. Amino acids: CASSLEGVRGNNSPLHF.